Listed below are T cell receptor beta chains from one sample, sequenced in a study of CD4 T cells in relation to SARS-CoV-2 and coronaviruses. Repertoires were generated with immunoSEQ multiplex PCR, while TCRdb's copy carries only in-frame clones and drops some. The sample holds under 90,000 clones, more than 85% seen once. Sample: naive CD4+ T cells from PBMCs. The receptors originated from a human donor in good health. Both conserved end residues are part of each CDR3. A D gene is named only where the DNA matches it firmly. Rows give clone size only sometimes, using once, few, many, or a class for an expanded clone.

j_gene,d_gene,abundance,v_gene,CDR3aa,CDR3nt
TRBJ1-2,-,-,TRBV19,CASSMDRTAGGYTF,TGTGCCAGTAGTATGGACCGGACAGCGGGGGGCTACACCTTC
TRBJ1-1,-,-,TRBV6-1,CASSEGVPPNTEAFF,TGTGCCAGCAGTGAGGGGGTGCCCCCGAACACTGAAGCTTTCTTT
TRBJ2-2,-,-,TRBV11-3,CASSFQSATGELFF,TGTGCCAGCAGCTTTCAGTCGGCCACCGGGGAGCTGTTTTTT
TRBJ2-4,TRBD2,-,TRBV5-1,CASSLAGLAGRTQYF,TGCGCCAGCAGCTTGGCTGGGCTAGCGGGAAGAACTCAGTACTTC
TRBJ2-1,TRBD2,-,TRBV15,CATSSRGLAGVGNEQFF,TGTGCCACCAGCAGCCGGGGACTAGCGGGAGTAGGCAATGAGCAGTTCTTC
TRBJ1-3,TRBD1,-,TRBV29-1,CSGRTGGNTIYF,TGCAGCGGCCGGACAGGCGGCAACACCATATATTTT
TRBJ2-5,-,-,TRBV6-5,CASSYRDNLPPETQYF,TGTGCCAGCAGTTATCGTGACAATCTGCCGCCAGAGACCCAGTACTTC
TRBJ2-7,-,-,TRBV7-7,CASSKMQGITYEQYF,TGTGCCAGCAGCAAGATGCAGGGGATCACCTACGAGCAGTACTTC
TRBJ2-7,-,-,TRBV4-1,CASSHLGSEQYF,TGCGCCAGCAGCCATTTGGGTTCCGAGCAGTACTTC
TRBJ2-2,TRBD1,-,TRBV28,CATIPTTGGSTGELFF,TGTGCCACCATTCCTACGACAGGGGGATCCACCGGGGAGCTGTTTTTT
TRBJ2-7,-,-,TRBV6-1,CASSSGSYEQYF,TGTGCCAGCAGTTCGGGTTCCTACGAGCAGTACTTC
TRBJ2-5,TRBD2,-,TRBV3-1/TRBV3-2,CASSPGLLETQYF,TGTGCCAGCAGCCCGGGACTACTGGAGACCCAGTACTTC
TRBJ2-1,-,-,TRBV5-1,CASSRDQPAYNEQFF,TGCGCCAGCAGCCGCGACCAACCTGCCTACAATGAGCAGTTCTTC
TRBJ2-5,-,-,TRBV15,CATSRAVRETQYF,TGTGCCACCAGCAGAGCAGTTAGAGAGACCCAGTACTTC
TRBJ2-7,-,-,TRBV19,CASSITGGAGYEQYF,TGTGCCAGTAGTATAACCGGGGGCGCAGGTTACGAGCAGTACTTC
TRBJ2-2,-,-,TRBV3-1/TRBV3-2,CASSHGAGTLNTGELFF,TGTGCCAGCAGCCACGGAGCCGGGACATTGAACACCGGGGAGCTGTTTTTT
TRBJ2-3,TRBD1,-,TRBV11-2,CASRQGASTDTQYF,TGTGCCAGCAGGCAGGGGGCTAGCACAGATACGCAGTATTTT
TRBJ1-6,-,few,TRBV20-1,CSASITGKNSPLHF,TGCAGTGCTAGTATCACAGGGAAGAATTCACCCCTCCACTTT
TRBJ2-7,TRBD2,-,TRBV19,CASSRLAEGVGEQYF,TGTGCCAGTAGTAGACTAGCGGAAGGAGTGGGGGAGCAGTACTTC
TRBJ1-1,-,-,TRBV5-4,CASSLVGRGVGAEAFF,TGTGCCAGCAGCTTAGTAGGGAGGGGGGTAGGGGCTGAAGCTTTCTTT
TRBJ1-6,-,-,TRBV6-5,CGTGESSYNSPLHF,TGTGGTACGGGGGAAAGCTCCTATAATTCACCCCTCCACTTT
TRBJ2-5,TRBD1,-,TRBV27,CASRAGQGASGAQYF,TGTGCCAGCAGGGCCGGACAGGGGGCGTCCGGGGCCCAGTACTTC
TRBJ1-2,-,-,TRBV10-2,CASRRDGNYGYTF,TGCGCCAGCCGTCGCGACGGTAACTATGGCTACACCTTC
TRBJ1-1,-,once,TRBV19,CASSLPAYNTEAFF,TGTGCCAGTAGTCTTCCGGCTTACAACACTGAAGCTTTCTTT
TRBJ2-1,TRBD2,-,TRBV27,CASSLRLAGINEQFF,TGTGCCAGCAGTTTACGGCTAGCGGGAATCAATGAGCAGTTCTTC
TRBJ1-2,-,-,TRBV5-1,CASSHDNNYGYTF,TGCGCCAGCAGCCACGACAATAACTATGGCTACACCTTC
TRBJ2-1,-,-,TRBV10-2,CASSEPVSGWDEQFF,TGCGCCAGCAGTGAGCCTGTAAGCGGCTGGGATGAGCAGTTCTTC
TRBJ2-2,-,-,TRBV28,CASSLSGLAGELFF,TGTGCCAGCAGTTTATCCGGATTAGCCGGGGAGCTGTTTTTT
TRBJ1-4,-,-,TRBV9,CASSVTGTNEKLFF,TGTGCCAGCAGCGTAACAGGGACCAATGAAAAACTGTTTTTT
TRBJ2-3,-,-,TRBV7-3,CASSHDSTDTQYF,TGTGCCAGCAGTCACGACAGCACAGATACGCAGTATTTT
TRBJ2-1,TRBD2,-,TRBV11-2,CASSLTSGGAGGNEQFF,TGTGCCAGCAGCTTAACTAGCGGGGGGGCCGGAGGCAATGAGCAGTTCTTC
TRBJ2-5,TRBD1,-,TRBV9,CASSVSRDRGETQYF,TGTGCCAGCAGCGTATCCCGGGACAGGGGAGAGACCCAGTACTTC
TRBJ2-5,-,-,TRBV5-1,CASRNGVQETQYF,TGCGCCAGCAGAAACGGTGTTCAAGAGACCCAGTACTTC
TRBJ2-5,TRBD2,-,TRBV11-2,CASSFRLAGEETQYF,TGTGCCAGCAGCTTTCGACTAGCGGGGGAAGAGACCCAGTACTTC
TRBJ1-5,-,few,TRBV18,CASSPGRGGNSNQPQHF,TGTGCCAGCTCACCCGGCCGGGGGGGCAACTCCAATCAGCCCCAGCATTTT
TRBJ2-3,TRBD1,once,TRBV10-3,CAIGGGQGRPSTDTQYF,TGTGCCATCGGGGGGGGACAGGGGCGTCCGAGCACAGATACGCAGTATTTT
TRBJ2-1,-,-,TRBV25-1,CASSGYDEQFF,TGTGCCAGCAGTGGATACGATGAGCAGTTCTTC
TRBJ1-1,-,-,TRBV24-1,CATSDGSGTEAFF,TGTGCCACCAGTGATGGCAGTGGCACTGAAGCTTTCTTT
TRBJ2-2,TRBD2,-,TRBV11-2,CASSLDRWAGVVGELFF,TGTGCCAGCAGCTTAGATCGGTGGGCGGGAGTCGTCGGGGAGCTGTTTTTT
TRBJ2-7,-,-,TRBV3-1/TRBV3-2,CASSQDSGDTEQYF,TGTGCCAGCAGCCAAGATTCGGGAGACACCGAGCAGTACTTC
TRBJ1-6,-,-,TRBV18,CASSPPGRLSSYNSPLHF,TGTGCCAGCTCACCCCCAGGGCGACTAAGCTCCTATAATTCACCCCTCCACTTT
TRBJ2-1,TRBD2,-,TRBV5-4,CASSSSGRGYNEQFF,TGTGCCAGCAGCTCTAGCGGGAGGGGCTACAATGAGCAGTTCTTC
TRBJ1-2,-,-,TRBV30,CAWSVFQPHTF,TGTGCCTGGAGTGTTTTCCAACCCCACACCTTC
TRBJ1-5,TRBD1,-,TRBV19,CASSIRGQGYNQPQHF,TGTGCCAGTAGTATCCGTGGACAGGGGTACAATCAGCCCCAGCATTTT
TRBJ2-5,-,-,TRBV7-3,CASSLTSQGTGETQYF,TGTGCCAGCAGCTTAACCTCGCAGGGGACGGGAGAGACCCAGTACTTC
TRBJ2-2,TRBD2,-,TRBV19,CASSIVGTSGRATAGELFF,TGTGCCAGTAGTATAGTCGGGACTAGCGGGAGGGCCACGGCCGGGGAGCTGTTTTTT
TRBJ2-1,TRBD1,few,TRBV7-3,CASSLTGTGDNEQFF,TGTGCCAGCAGCTTAACCGGGACAGGGGACAATGAGCAGTTCTTC
TRBJ2-2,TRBD2,-,TRBV7-2,CASSFGLAGGGELFF,TGTGCCAGCAGTTTCGGTTTAGCGGGGGGCGGGGAGCTGTTTTTT
TRBJ2-2,TRBD2,-,TRBV2,CASSGGLAGGGGELFF,TGTGCCAGCAGTGGTGGACTAGCGGGGGGCGGCGGGGAGCTGTTTTTT
TRBJ2-2,-,-,TRBV7-2,CASSRRSGELFF,TGTGCCAGCAGCCGTCGTAGTGGGGAGCTGTTTTTT
TRBJ1-5,-,-,TRBV18,CASSVGGGSNQPQHF,TGTGCCAGCTCAGTAGGAGGGGGTAGCAATCAGCCCCAGCATTTT
TRBJ2-7,-,-,TRBV7-7,CASSKDTSYEQYF,TGTGCTAGCAGCAAGGACACCTCCTACGAGCAGTACTTC
TRBJ2-4,-,once,TRBV18,CASSPPDLFQIQYF,TGTGCCAGCTCACCACCGGACCTATTCCAGATTCAGTACTTC
TRBJ1-1,-,-,TRBV19,CASTTNGGYTEAFF,TGTGCCAGTACAACTAACGGGGGATACACTGAAGCTTTCTTT
TRBJ1-5,-,-,TRBV18,CASSPQENQPQHF,TGTGCCAGCTCACCACAGGAGAATCAGCCCCAGCATTTT
TRBJ2-3,TRBD1,-,TRBV6-5,CASTMTGITDTQYF,TGTGCCAGCACCATGACAGGGATTACAGATACGCAGTATTTT
TRBJ2-7,-,-,TRBV10-3,CAISDPARSSYEQYF,TGTGCCATCAGTGATCCGGCCCGGAGCTCCTACGAGCAGTACTTC
TRBJ2-7,-,-,TRBV5-1,CASREAALSYEQYF,TGCGCCAGCAGAGAAGCGGCCCTCTCCTACGAGCAGTACTTC
TRBJ2-1,TRBD1,-,TRBV4-1,CASSHPTGGGNEQFF,TGCGCCAGCAGCCATCCGACAGGGGGGGGCAATGAGCAGTTCTTC
TRBJ1-2,-,-,TRBV7-2,CASSLVRSYNYGYTF,TGTGCCAGCAGCTTAGTCCGGAGTTATAACTATGGCTACACCTTC